This TCR beta chain originates from a study of lymphopenia after photon versus proton radiotherapy (dated by TCRdb to between 2019 and 2020). As for the study more broadly: In patients with gastrointestinal tumors who developed high-grade lymphopenia, the study compared the immunological effects of photon radiation therapy with those of proton radiation therapy. A cohort of around 20 patients with gastrointestinal tumors who received either photon or proton therapy and subsequently developed lymphopenia was included. The goal of the study was to characterize the differences between the two radiation modalities in how they affect the immune system. The full study reports these points: During treatment, patients who received photon therapy lost naive T cells and TCR diversity and gained effector/memory populations, whereas patients who received proton therapy remained relatively stable. After the lymphocyte count nadir, oligoclonal expansion, especially of CD8+ Temra cells, was observed in photon-treated repertoires, and the drop in diversity was driven by this expansion. Across the cohort, among patients who died, a greater drop in TCR diversity after the nadir was inversely correlated with overall survival time. The survival association was assessed only in patients who died, and the authors presented better survival with proton therapy as a possibility rather than a demonstrated result.

Relative to germline, V is 7 bases shorter and J is 8 bases shorter, with 15 bases between their ends. From its cysteine to its phenylalanine, the CDR3 spans 13 amino acids. The entry retains the CDR3 DNA only, 39 bases that are in frame from base 1. CDR1 is given as LNHDA and CDR2 as SQIVND, both from the germline V gene (reference sequence). Receptor amplification or capture employed the immunoSEQ multiplex PCR assay. T cell repertoires were profiled with deep sequencing of rearranged TCR beta loci together with multiparametric flow cytometry. The table comes from immuneACCESS by way of TCRdb, which keeps in-frame sequences with V and J called. Part of the clones is missing from these tables; in studies checked, under half for an unresolved V gene and the rest for unknown reasons. This sample comprises around 26,000 clones, 80% to 85% of them detected only once. Jointly, the top ten make up about 20% of the sample.

Note on this clone: Its antigen is unknown. Base qualities are not at hand, and no much larger clone is one base apart.

The receptor comes from a woman in her 70s with pancreatic cancer. This sequence uses TRBV19 and TRBJ2-4, with no confidently assigned D gene. The sequences come from peripheral blood, collected from a patient treated with proton-based radiotherapy. CDR3 protein: CASKVSGRDIQYF. The nucleotides read TGTGCCAGTAAGGTCAGTGGCCGGGACATTCAGTACTTC.